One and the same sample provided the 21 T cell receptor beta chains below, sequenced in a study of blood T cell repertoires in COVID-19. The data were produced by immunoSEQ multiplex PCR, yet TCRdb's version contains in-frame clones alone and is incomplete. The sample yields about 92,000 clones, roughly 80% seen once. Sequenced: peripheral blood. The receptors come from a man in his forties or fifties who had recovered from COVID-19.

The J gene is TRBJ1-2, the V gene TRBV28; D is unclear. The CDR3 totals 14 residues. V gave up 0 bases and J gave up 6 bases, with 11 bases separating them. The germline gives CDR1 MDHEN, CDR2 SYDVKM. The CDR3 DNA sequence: TGTGCCAGCAGTTTATGGGGAGTGGGTAATGGCTACACCTTC. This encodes CASSLWGVGNGYTF.

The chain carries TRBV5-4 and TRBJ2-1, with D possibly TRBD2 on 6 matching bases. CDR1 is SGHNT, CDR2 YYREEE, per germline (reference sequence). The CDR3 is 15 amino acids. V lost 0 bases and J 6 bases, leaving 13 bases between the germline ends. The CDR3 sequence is CASSLARAGSNEQFF. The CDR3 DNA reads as TGTGCCAGCAGCTTGGCGAGGGCGGGGAGCAATGAGCAGTTCTTC.

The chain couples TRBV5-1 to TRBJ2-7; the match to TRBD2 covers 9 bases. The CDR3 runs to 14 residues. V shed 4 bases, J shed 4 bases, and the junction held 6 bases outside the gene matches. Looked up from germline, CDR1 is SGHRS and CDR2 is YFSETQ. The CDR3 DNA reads TGCGCCAGCAGCGAGGCTAGCGGGACATACGAGCAGTACTTC. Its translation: CASSEASGTYEQYF.

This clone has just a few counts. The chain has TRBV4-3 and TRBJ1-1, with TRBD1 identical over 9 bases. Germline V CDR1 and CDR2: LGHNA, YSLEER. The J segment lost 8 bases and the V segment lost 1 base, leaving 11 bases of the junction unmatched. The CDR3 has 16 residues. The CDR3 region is CASSQAAEGQGYEAFF. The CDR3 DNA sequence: TGCGCCAGCAGCCAAGCGGCCGAGGGACAGGGATACGAAGCTTTCTTT.

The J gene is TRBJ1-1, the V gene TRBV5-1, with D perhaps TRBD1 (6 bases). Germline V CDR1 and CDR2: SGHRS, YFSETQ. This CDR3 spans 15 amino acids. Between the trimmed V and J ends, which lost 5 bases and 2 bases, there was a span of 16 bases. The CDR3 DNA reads TGCGCCAGCAGGTCGCGGGGGGCAGGAAACACTGAAGCTTTCTTT. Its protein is CASRSRGAGNTEAFF.

CDR3 bases: TGTGCCAGCAGCACCCAACAGGGAGGGGGTGGAGATACGCAGTATTTT. This codes for CASSTQQGGGGDTQYF. The V call is TRBV9, the J call TRBJ2-3, with D possibly matching TRBD2 (7 bases). The CDR3 has 16 amino acids. The ends were cut back, 4 bases at V and 5 bases at J, with 20 bases in the middle. CDR1 and CDR2 from the germline V gene are SGDLS and YYNGEE.

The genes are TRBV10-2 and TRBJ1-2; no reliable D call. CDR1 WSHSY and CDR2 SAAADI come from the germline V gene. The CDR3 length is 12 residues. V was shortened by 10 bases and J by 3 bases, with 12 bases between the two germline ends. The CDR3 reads CATRGVDYGYTF. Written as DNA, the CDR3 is TGCGCCACACGAGGAGTGGACTATGGCTACACCTTC.

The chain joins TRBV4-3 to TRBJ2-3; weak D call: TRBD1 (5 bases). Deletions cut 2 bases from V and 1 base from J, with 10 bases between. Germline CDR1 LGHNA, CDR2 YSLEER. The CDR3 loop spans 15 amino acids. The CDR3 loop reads CASSQQGKGTDTQYF. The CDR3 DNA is TGCGCCAGCAGCCAACAGGGCAAGGGCACAGATACGCAGTATTTT.

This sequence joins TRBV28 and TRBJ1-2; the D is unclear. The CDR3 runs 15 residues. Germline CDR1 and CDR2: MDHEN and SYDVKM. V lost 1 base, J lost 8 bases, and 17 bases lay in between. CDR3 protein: CASSLSGGPGRGYTF. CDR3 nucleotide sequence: TGTGCCAGCAGTTTATCGGGAGGCCCTGGGAGGGGCTACACCTTC.

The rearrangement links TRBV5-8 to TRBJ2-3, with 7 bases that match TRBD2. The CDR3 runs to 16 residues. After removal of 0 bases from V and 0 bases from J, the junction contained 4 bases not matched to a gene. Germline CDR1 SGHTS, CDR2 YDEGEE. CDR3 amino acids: CASSLGLAASTDTQYF. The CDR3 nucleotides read TGTGCCAGCAGCTTGGGTCTAGCGGCTAGCACAGATACGCAGTATTTT.

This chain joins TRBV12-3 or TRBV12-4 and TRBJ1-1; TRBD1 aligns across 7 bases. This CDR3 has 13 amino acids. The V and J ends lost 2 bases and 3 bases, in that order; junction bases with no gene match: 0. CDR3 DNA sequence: TGTGCCAGCAGTTTAACAGGGGACACTGAAGCTTTCTTT. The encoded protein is CASSLTGDTEAFF.

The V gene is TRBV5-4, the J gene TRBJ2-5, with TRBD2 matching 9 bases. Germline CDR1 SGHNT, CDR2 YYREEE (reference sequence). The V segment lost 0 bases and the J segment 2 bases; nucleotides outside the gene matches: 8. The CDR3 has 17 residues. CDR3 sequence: CASSLDASGVMQETQYF. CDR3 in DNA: TGTGCCAGCAGCTTGGATGCTAGCGGGGTTATGCAAGAGACCCAGTACTTC.

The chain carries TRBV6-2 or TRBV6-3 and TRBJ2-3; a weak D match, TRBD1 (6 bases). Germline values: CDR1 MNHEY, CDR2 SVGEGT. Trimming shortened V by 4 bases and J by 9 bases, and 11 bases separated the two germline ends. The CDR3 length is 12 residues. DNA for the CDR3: TGTGCCAGCAGTTTACAGGGTGGAACGCAGTATTTT. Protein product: CASSLQGGTQYF.

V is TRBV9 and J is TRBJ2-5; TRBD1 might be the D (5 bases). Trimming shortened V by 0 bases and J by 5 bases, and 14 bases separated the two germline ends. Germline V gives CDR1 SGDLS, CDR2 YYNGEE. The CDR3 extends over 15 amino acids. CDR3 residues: CASSVAPGPGETQYF. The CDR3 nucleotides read TGTGCCAGCAGCGTAGCCCCCGGGCCAGGGGAGACCCAGTACTTC.

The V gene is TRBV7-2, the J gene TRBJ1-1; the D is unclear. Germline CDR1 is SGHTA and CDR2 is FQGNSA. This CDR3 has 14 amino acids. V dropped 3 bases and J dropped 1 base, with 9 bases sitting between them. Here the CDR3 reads CASSLRQSNTEAFF. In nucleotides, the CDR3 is TGTGCCAGCAGCTTGAGACAATCGAACACTGAAGCTTTCTTT.

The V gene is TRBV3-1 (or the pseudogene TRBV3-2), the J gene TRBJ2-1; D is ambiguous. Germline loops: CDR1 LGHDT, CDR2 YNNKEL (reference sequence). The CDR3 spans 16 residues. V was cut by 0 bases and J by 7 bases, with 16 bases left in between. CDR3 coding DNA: TGTGCCAGCAGCCAAGAAACCGCGGCTGCTGGGAATGAGCAGTTCTTC. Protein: CASSQETAAAGNEQFF.

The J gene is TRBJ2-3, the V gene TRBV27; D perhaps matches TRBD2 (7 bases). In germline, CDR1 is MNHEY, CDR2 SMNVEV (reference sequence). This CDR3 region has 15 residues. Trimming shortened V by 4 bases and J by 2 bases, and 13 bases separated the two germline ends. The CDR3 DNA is TGTGCCAGCAGTTGGTGGCGGGGGCTCACAGATACGCAGTATTTT. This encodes CASSWWRGLTDTQYF.

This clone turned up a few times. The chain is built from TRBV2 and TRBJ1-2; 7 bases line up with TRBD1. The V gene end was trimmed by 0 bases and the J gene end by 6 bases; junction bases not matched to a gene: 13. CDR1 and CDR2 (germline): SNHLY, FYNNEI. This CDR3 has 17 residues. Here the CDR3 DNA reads TGTGCCAGCAGTGAAGCGCTCGTTAGACAGGGAGCTAATGGCTACACCTTC. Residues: CASSEALVRQGANGYTF.

Here the CDR3 reads CASSPRWGLPQHF. CDR3 coding DNA: TGTGCCAGCAGTCCGCGGTGGGGACTGCCCCAGCATTTT. V gene TRBV6-2 or TRBV6-3 combines with J gene TRBJ1-5; possible D gene TRBD1, 5 bases. Germline V CDR1 and CDR2: MNHEY, SVGEGT. The CDR3 totals 13 residues. V was shortened by 5 bases and J by 9 bases, with 14 bases between the two germline ends.

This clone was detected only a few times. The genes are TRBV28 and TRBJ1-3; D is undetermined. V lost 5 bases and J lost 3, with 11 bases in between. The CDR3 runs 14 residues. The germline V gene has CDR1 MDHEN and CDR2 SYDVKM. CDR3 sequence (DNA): TGTGCCAGCAGTGACACGACAAGTGGAAACACCATATATTTT. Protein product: CASSDTTSGNTIYF. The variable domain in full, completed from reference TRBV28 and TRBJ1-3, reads DVKVTQSSRYLVKRTGEKVFLECVQDMDHENMFWYRQDPGLGLRLIYFSYDVKMKEKGDIPEGYSVSREKKERFSLILESASTNQTSMYLCASSDTTSGNTIYFGEGSWLTVV.

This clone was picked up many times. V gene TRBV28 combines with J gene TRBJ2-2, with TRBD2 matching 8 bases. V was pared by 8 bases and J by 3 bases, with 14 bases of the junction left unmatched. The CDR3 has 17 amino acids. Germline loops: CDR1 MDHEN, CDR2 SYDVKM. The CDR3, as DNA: TGTGCCAGCGTTAGTCCCCGGGCGGGGGGATACACCGGGGAGCTGTTTTTT. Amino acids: CASVSPRAGGYTGELFF. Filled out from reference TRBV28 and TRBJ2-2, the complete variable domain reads DVKVTQSSRYLVKRTGEKVFLECVQDMDHENMFWYRQDPGLGLRLIYFSYDVKMKEKGDIPEGYSVSREKKERFSLILESASTNQTSMYLCASVSPRAGGYTGELFFGEGSRLTVL.